This record concerns one TCR beta chain sequence. There are 15 residues in the CDR3. V lost 1 base and J lost 2, with 12 bases in between. Germline-derived CDR1 and CDR2 are MGHRA and YSYEKL. Clones were sequenced by immunoSEQ multiplex PCR, and TCRdb holds only the in-frame ones, with some missing. The data show about 500,000 clones, approximately 92% seen once. This record belongs to a study of blood T cell repertoires in COVID-19. Study summary: Donors in the United States, Italy and Spain gave samples during acute or convalescent COVID-19. PBMCs, B-cell-depleted T cells, or T cells were the source of the cDNA or gDNA that made up the material.

This rearrangement joins TRBV4-1 to TRBJ2-7, with D possibly being TRBD2 (7 bases). The receptor comes from a young man with COVID-19, enrolled during active disease. The sequenced material came from peripheral blood. CDR3 sequence: CASSQVRGATYEQYF. In DNA, the CDR3 is TGCGCCAGCAGCCAAGTTCGGGGGGCTACCTACGAGCAGTACTTC.